This is a list of T cell receptor beta chains from one sample in a study of cytomegalovirus exposure and HLA in healthy donors. TCRdb's copy holds only in-frame clones and misses some; the assay was immunoSEQ multiplex PCR. The table includes 160,000 or so clones, approximately 80% detected once. What was sequenced was PBMCs. These receptor sequences come from a woman aged 18-30 years in good health and CMV-seronegative. The CDR3 runs from the conserved cysteine through the conserved F or W. Fields, in order: V gene, CDR3 length, J gene, clone size, D gene, CDR3 DNA, CDR3 protein. The D gene is left open where the match is weak. Only part of the rows carry a size: once, few, many, or a class if the clone is expanded.

V gene: TRBV30
CDR3 length: 18
J gene: TRBJ1-3
clone size: NA
D gene: TRBD1
CDR3 DNA: TGTGCCTGGAACGAGGGGGCTTTCGAAGTAGGTCCTGGAAACACCATATATTTT
CDR3 protein: CAWNEGAFEVGPGNTIYF

V gene: TRBV20-1
CDR3 length: 11
J gene: TRBJ1-2
clone size: NA
D gene: TRBD1
CDR3 DNA: TGCAGTGCTCCGACAGGGGGCGGCTACACCTTC
CDR3 protein: CSAPTGGGYTF

V gene: TRBV5-1
CDR3 length: 15
J gene: TRBJ1-2
clone size: once
D gene: NA
CDR3 DNA: TGCGCCAGCAGCTTACGGGAGGGTGGTAACTATGGCTACACCTTC
CDR3 protein: CASSLREGGNYGYTF

V gene: TRBV2
CDR3 length: 14
J gene: TRBJ2-7
clone size: NA
D gene: TRBD1
CDR3 DNA: TGTGCCAGCAGTCGACAGGGGACACGATACGAGCAGTACTTC
CDR3 protein: CASSRQGTRYEQYF

V gene: TRBV15
CDR3 length: 17
J gene: TRBJ2-2
clone size: NA
D gene: TRBD2
CDR3 DNA: TGTGCCACCAGCAGGGGCAGCGGGGGGGCCTATACCGGGGAGCTGTTTTTT
CDR3 protein: CATSRGSGGAYTGELFF

V gene: TRBV9
CDR3 length: 17
J gene: TRBJ2-6
clone size: NA
D gene: TRBD2
CDR3 DNA: TGTGCCAGCAGCGTAATATCGGGGGGTACCGGGGCCAACGTCCTGACTTTC
CDR3 protein: CASSVISGGTGANVLTF

V gene: TRBV7-9
CDR3 length: 15
J gene: TRBJ2-1
clone size: NA
D gene: NA
CDR3 DNA: TGTGCCAGCAGCTTACACGGGGACTCCTACAATGAGCAGTTCTTC
CDR3 protein: CASSLHGDSYNEQFF

V gene: TRBV4-1
CDR3 length: 15
J gene: TRBJ1-1
clone size: few
D gene: TRBD1
CDR3 DNA: TGTGCCAGCAGCCCTGGGACAGGGGGGGGTGTTGAAGCTTTCTTT
CDR3 protein: CASSPGTGGGVEAFF

V gene: TRBV6-1
CDR3 length: 14
J gene: TRBJ1-1
clone size: few
D gene: NA
CDR3 DNA: TGTGCCAGCAGTAGTACTCGCGGGGGCACTGAAGCTTTCTTT
CDR3 protein: CASSSTRGGTEAFF

V gene: TRBV29-1
CDR3 length: 13
J gene: TRBJ2-3
clone size: NA
D gene: NA
CDR3 DNA: TGCAGCGTTGGGCAGAGGACCGAGGGTACGCAGTATTTT
CDR3 protein: CSVGQRTEGTQYF

V gene: TRBV18
CDR3 length: 14
J gene: TRBJ2-5
clone size: NA
D gene: TRBD1
CDR3 DNA: TGTGCCAGCTCACCAACAGGGGGCCCAGAGACCCAGTACTTC
CDR3 protein: CASSPTGGPETQYF

V gene: TRBV18
CDR3 length: 14
J gene: TRBJ2-1
clone size: few
D gene: NA
CDR3 DNA: TGTGCCAGCTCACCCGGGGTGACCTACAATGAGCAGTTCTTC
CDR3 protein: CASSPGVTYNEQFF

V gene: TRBV5-5
CDR3 length: 15
J gene: TRBJ1-4
clone size: NA
D gene: TRBD1
CDR3 DNA: TGTGCCAGCAGCTGGACAGGGGAAACTAATGAAAAACTGTTTTTT
CDR3 protein: CASSWTGETNEKLFF

V gene: TRBV19
CDR3 length: 16
J gene: TRBJ1-5
clone size: NA
D gene: NA
CDR3 DNA: TGTGCCAGTAGTCTCGGGACACTCTCGGGCAATCAGCCCCAGCATTTT
CDR3 protein: CASSLGTLSGNQPQHF

V gene: TRBV6-5
CDR3 length: 15
J gene: TRBJ2-1
clone size: NA
D gene: NA
CDR3 DNA: TGTGCCAGCAGGGGGGTAGGGACATACTACAATGAGCAGTTCTTC
CDR3 protein: CASRGVGTYYNEQFF

V gene: TRBV25-1
CDR3 length: 13
J gene: TRBJ1-1
clone size: NA
D gene: TRBD1
CDR3 DNA: TGTGCCAGCACTGACAGGGGGTTCCCTGAAGCTTTCTTT
CDR3 protein: CASTDRGFPEAFF

V gene: TRBV18
CDR3 length: 17
J gene: TRBJ2-7
clone size: NA
D gene: TRBD2
CDR3 DNA: TGTGCCAGCTCACCACGGGGAAGCGGGGGGGCAGCCTACGAGCAGTACTTC
CDR3 protein: CASSPRGSGGAAYEQYF

V gene: TRBV7-3
CDR3 length: 16
J gene: TRBJ2-2
clone size: once
D gene: TRBD2
CDR3 DNA: TGTGCCAGCAGCTTCACTAGCGGGTTCAACACCGGGGAGCTGTTTTTT
CDR3 protein: CASSFTSGFNTGELFF

V gene: TRBV18
CDR3 length: 17
J gene: TRBJ1-3
clone size: once
D gene: NA
CDR3 DNA: TGTGCCAGCTCACCAATTGGGGCGGGAATCTCTGGAAACACCATATATTTT
CDR3 protein: CASSPIGAGISGNTIYF

V gene: TRBV5-1
CDR3 length: 14
J gene: TRBJ2-5
clone size: NA
D gene: TRBD1
CDR3 DNA: TGCGCCAGCAGCCCGTTTCGACAGGGAGAGACCCAGTACTTC
CDR3 protein: CASSPFRQGETQYF

V gene: TRBV28
CDR3 length: 15
J gene: TRBJ2-7
clone size: NA
D gene: NA
CDR3 DNA: TGTGCCAGCAGTTTTCCCAGCCGGGGTAACTACGAGCAGTACTTC
CDR3 protein: CASSFPSRGNYEQYF

V gene: TRBV10-1
CDR3 length: 14
J gene: TRBJ2-7
clone size: NA
D gene: NA
CDR3 DNA: TGCGCCAGCAGTGAAGAGGGACAATCGGACGAGCAGTACTTC
CDR3 protein: CASSEEGQSDEQYF

V gene: TRBV6-1
CDR3 length: 13
J gene: TRBJ1-5
clone size: NA
D gene: NA
CDR3 DNA: TGTGCCAGCAGCCGATACAGGAATCAGCCCCAGCATTTT
CDR3 protein: CASSRYRNQPQHF

V gene: TRBV2
CDR3 length: 14
J gene: TRBJ2-7
clone size: NA
D gene: NA
CDR3 DNA: TGTGCCAGCAGTGTCCTGGGACTTCTTGGCGAGCAGTACTTC
CDR3 protein: CASSVLGLLGEQYF

V gene: TRBV5-4
CDR3 length: 14
J gene: TRBJ2-7
clone size: NA
D gene: TRBD1
CDR3 DNA: TGTGCCAGCAGCTCTCGACAGGGGTCCTACGAGCAGTACTTC
CDR3 protein: CASSSRQGSYEQYF

V gene: TRBV6-4
CDR3 length: 15
J gene: TRBJ2-3
clone size: few
D gene: TRBD2
CDR3 DNA: TGTGCCAGCAGGCCTAGCGGGGGGGCTCCAGATACGCAGTATTTT
CDR3 protein: CASRPSGGAPDTQYF

V gene: TRBV6-1
CDR3 length: 14
J gene: TRBJ1-5
clone size: few
D gene: TRBD1
CDR3 DNA: TGTGCCAGCAATGCGGAAGGGGGACAGGGTATCCAGCATTTT
CDR3 protein: CASNAEGGQGIQHF